One T cell receptor (beta chain) is described in this entry. Its antigen is not known. This sample is part of a study of cytomegalovirus exposure and HLA in healthy donors. Primers: 60 Vbeta forward and 13 Jbeta reverse. Clones were read by immunoSEQ multiplex PCR, and TCRdb kept only the in-frame ones, dropping some. The data contain about 150,000 clones, around 82% of them singletons. The junction had 5 bases not matched to a gene; V was cut back by 5 bases and J by 1 base. Germline-derived CDR1 and CDR2 are SGHRS and YFSETQ. The CDR3 totals 15 residues. Study-wide results and caveats: In vitro data verified three CMV-associated chains as specific for CMV antigens. Later analysis revealed greater clonal expansion in HLA-associated TCR beta chains than in equally common others. A list of about 180 TCR beta chains associated with cytomegalovirus was given.

The chain couples TRBV5-1 to TRBJ2-3; 9 bases match TRBD1. Source material: PBMCs. This TCR was sampled from a woman aged 45-60 years in good health and CMV-seropositive. The CDR3: CASRRTGDGTDTQYF. Here the CDR3 DNA reads TGCGCCAGCAGGCGGACAGGGGATGGCACAGATACGCAGTATTTT.